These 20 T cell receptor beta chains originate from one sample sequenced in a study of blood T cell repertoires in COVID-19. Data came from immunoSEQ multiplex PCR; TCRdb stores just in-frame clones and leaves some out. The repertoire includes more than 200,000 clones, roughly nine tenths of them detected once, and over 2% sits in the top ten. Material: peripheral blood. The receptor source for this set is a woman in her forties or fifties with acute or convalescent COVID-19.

The CDR3 here is CASSSPGGHYGYTF. For the CDR3, the DNA is TGTGCCAGCAGTTCTCCAGGGGGACACTATGGCTACACCTTC. The chain uses TRBV7-2 and TRBJ1-2; 7 nucleotides agree with TRBD1. Germline CDR1 reads SGHTA; CDR2 reads FQGNSA. The trim removed 6 bases at V and 3 bases at J, leaving 7 bases unmatched. The CDR3 length is 14 residues. The full variable domain, in which reference TRBV7-2 and TRBJ1-2 provide the parts outside the CDR3, is GAGVSQSPSNKVTEKGKDVELRCDPISGHTALYWYRQSLGQGLEFLIYFQGNSAPDKSGLPSDRFSAERTGGSVSTLTIQRTQQEDSAVYLCASSSPGGHYGYTFGSGTRLTVV.

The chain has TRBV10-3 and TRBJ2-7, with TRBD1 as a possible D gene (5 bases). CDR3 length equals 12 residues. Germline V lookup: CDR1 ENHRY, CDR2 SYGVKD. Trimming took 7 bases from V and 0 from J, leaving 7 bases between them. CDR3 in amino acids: CAITDTSYEQYF. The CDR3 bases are TGTGCCATCACGGACACCTCCTACGAGCAGTACTTC.

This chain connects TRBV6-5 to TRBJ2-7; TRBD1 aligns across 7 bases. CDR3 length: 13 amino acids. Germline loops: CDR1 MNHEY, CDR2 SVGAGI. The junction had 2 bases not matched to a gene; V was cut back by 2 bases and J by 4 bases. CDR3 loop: CASSYRDSYEQYF. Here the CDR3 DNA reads TGTGCCAGCAGTTACCGGGACAGTTACGAGCAGTACTTC.

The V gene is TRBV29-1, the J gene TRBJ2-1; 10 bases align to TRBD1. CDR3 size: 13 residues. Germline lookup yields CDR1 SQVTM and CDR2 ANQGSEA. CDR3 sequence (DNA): TGCAGTGTAGACAGGGGGCTTCGGGGTGAGCAGTTCTTC. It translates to CSVDRGLRGEQFF.

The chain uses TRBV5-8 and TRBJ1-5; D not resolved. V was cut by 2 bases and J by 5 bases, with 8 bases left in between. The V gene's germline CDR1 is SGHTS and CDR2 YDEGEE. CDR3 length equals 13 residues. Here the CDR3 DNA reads TGTGCCAGCAGCTTCCAGGAGGATCAGCCCCAGCATTTT. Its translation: CASSFQEDQPQHF.

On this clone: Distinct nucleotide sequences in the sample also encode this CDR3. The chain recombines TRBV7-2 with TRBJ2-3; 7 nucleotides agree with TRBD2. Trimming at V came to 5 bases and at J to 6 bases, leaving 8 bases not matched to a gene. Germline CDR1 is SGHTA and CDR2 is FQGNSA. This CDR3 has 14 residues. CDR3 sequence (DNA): TGTGCCAGCAGCCTAAGCGGGGAGCTGGATACGCAGTATTTT. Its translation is CASSLSGELDTQYF.

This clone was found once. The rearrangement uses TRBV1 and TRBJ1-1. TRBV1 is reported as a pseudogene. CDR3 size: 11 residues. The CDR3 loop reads CTSSQVTEAFF. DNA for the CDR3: TGCACCAGCAGCCAAGTAACTGAAGCTTTCTTT.

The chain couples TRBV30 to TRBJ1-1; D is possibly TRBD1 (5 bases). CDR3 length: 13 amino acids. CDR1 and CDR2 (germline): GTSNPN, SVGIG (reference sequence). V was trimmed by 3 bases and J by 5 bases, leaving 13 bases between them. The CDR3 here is CAWSRGGRTEAFF. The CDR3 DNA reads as TGTGCCTGGAGCCGGGGGGGAAGGACTGAAGCTTTCTTT.

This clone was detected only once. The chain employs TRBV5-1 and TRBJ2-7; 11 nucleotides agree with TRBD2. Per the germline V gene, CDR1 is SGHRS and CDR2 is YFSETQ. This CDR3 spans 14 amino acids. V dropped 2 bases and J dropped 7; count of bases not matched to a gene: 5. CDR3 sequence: CASSLLAGVGEQYF. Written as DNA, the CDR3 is TGCGCCAGCAGCTTACTAGCGGGAGTAGGAGAGCAGTACTTC.

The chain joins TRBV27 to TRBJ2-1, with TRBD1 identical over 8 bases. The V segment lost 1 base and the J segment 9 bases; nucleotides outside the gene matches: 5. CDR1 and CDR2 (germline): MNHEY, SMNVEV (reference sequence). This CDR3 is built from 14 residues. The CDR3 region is CASSLFGQGAEQFF. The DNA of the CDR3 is TGTGCCAGCAGTTTATTTGGGCAGGGGGCTGAGCAGTTCTTC.

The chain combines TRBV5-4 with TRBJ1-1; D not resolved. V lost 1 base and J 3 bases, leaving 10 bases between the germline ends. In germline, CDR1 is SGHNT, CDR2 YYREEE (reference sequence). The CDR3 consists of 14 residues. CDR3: CASSLNTVDTEAFF. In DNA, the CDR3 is TGTGCCAGCAGCTTGAACACAGTGGACACTGAAGCTTTCTTT.

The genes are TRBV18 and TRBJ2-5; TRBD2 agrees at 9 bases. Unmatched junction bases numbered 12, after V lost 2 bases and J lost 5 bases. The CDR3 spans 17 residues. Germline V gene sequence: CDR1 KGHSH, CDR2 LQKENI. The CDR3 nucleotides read TGTGCCAGCTCACCAGGGTTCCAGCGGGGGGAGGAGGAGACCCAGTACTTC. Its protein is CASSPGFQRGEEETQYF.

The CDR3: CASTPCGDNEQFF. In nucleotides, the CDR3 is TGTGCCAGCACACCCTGCGGGGACAATGAGCAGTTCTTC. V gene TRBV6-7 combines with J gene TRBJ2-1; a weak D match, TRBD2 (6 bases). TRBV6-7 is reported as an ORF; its role is uncertain. The germline V and J ends were trimmed by 7 bases and 5 bases, with 12 bases remaining between them. The CDR3 spans 13 residues.

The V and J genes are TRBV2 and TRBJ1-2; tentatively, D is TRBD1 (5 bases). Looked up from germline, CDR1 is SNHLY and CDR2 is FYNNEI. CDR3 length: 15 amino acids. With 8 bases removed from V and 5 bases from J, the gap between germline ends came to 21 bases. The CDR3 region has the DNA TGTGCCAGCCTTGGGGGGGGGAAACATCGGTATGGCTACACCTTC. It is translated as CASLGGGKHRYGYTF.

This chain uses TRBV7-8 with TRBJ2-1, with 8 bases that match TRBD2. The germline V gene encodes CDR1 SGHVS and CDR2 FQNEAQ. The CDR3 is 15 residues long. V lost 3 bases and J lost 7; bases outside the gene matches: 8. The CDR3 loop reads CASSFKAGVINEQFF. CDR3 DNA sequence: TGTGCCAGCAGCTTTAAAGCGGGAGTTATAAATGAGCAGTTCTTC.

The chain's CDR3 is CASSPADDGGNYGYTF. CDR3 in DNA: TGTGCCAGCTCACCAGCCGACGATGGCGGCAACTATGGCTACACCTTC. The V call is TRBV18, the J call TRBJ1-2; D unresolved. Germline values: CDR1 KGHSH, CDR2 LQKENI. The CDR3 is 16 residues long. Between the trimmed V and J ends, which lost 2 bases and 2 bases, there was a span of 15 bases.

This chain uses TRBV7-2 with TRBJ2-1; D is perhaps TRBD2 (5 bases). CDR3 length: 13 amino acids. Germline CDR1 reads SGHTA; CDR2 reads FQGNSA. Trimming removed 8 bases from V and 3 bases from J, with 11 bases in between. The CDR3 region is CASRVGVYNEQFF. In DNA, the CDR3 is TGTGCCAGCCGTGTCGGGGTCTACAATGAGCAGTTCTTC. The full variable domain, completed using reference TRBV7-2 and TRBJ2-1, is GAGVSQSPSNKVTEKGKDVELRCDPISGHTALYWYRQSLGQGLEFLIYFQGNSAPDKSGLPSDRFSAERTGGSVSTLTIQRTQQEDSAVYLCASRVGVYNEQFFGPGTRLTVL.

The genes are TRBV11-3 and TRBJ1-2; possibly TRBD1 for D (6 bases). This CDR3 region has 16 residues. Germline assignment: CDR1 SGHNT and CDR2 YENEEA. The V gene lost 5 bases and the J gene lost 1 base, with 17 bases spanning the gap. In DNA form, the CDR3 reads TGTGCCAGCAGCCGAACCCCAGGACAGCTTAACTATGGCTACACCTTC. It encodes CASSRTPGQLNYGYTF.

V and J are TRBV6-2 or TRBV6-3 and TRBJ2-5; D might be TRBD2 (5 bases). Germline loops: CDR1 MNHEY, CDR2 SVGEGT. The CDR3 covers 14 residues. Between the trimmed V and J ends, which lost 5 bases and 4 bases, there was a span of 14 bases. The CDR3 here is CASSPRVVLETQYF. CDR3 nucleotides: TGTGCCAGCAGTCCGCGGGTAGTCTTAGAGACCCAGTACTTC.

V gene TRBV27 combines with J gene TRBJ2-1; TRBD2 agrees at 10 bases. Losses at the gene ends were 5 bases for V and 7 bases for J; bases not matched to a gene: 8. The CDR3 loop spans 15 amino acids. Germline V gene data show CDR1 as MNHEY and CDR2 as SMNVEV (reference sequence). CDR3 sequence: CASSILAGSGNEQFF. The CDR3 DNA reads TGTGCCAGCAGTATACTAGCGGGGAGTGGGAATGAGCAGTTCTTC.